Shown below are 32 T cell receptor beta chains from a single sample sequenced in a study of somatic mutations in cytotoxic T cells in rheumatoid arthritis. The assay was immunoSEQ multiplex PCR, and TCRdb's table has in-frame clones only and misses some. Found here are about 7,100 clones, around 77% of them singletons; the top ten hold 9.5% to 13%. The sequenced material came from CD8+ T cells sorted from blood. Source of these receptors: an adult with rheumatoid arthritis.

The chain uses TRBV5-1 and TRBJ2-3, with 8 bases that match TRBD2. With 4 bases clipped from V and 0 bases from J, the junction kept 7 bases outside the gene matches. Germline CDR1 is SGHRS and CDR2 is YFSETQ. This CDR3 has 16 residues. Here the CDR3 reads CASSPREGWSTDTQYF. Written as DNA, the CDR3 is TGCGCCAGCAGCCCCCGGGAGGGATGGAGCACAGATACGCAGTATTTT.

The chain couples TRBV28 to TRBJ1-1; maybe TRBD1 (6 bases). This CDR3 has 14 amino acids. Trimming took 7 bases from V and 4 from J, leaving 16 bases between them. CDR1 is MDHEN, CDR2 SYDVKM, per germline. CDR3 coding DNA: TGTGCCAGCATCCTAGTAAGGGGGTCCACTGAAGCTTTCTTT. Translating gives CASILVRGSTEAFF. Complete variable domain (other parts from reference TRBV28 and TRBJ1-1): DVKVTQSSRYLVKRTGEKVFLECVQDMDHENMFWYRQDPGLGLRLIYFSYDVKMKEKGDIPEGYSVSREKKERFSLILESASTNQTSMYLCASILVRGSTEAFFGQGTRLTVV.

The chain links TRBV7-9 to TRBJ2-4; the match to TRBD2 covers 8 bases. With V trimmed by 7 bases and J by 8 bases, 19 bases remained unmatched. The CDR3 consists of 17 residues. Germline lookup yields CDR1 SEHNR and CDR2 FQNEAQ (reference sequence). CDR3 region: CASTEPEIFDGGDIQYF. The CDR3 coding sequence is TGTGCCAGCACCGAACCGGAGATTTTTGACGGGGGGGACATTCAGTACTTC.

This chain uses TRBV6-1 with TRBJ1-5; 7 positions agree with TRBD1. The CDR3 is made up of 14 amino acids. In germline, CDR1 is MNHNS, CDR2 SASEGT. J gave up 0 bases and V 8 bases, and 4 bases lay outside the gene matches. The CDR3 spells CASRQGNSNQPQHF. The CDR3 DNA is TGTGCCAGCCGACAGGGCAATAGCAATCAGCCCCAGCATTTT.

As DNA, the CDR3 is TGCGCCAGCAGCCCAAGTCACACCGGGGAGCTGTTTTTT. Encoded protein: CASSPSHTGELFF. This chain links TRBV5-1 with TRBJ2-2; D not certain. The V gene lost 4 bases and the J gene lost 3 bases, with 7 bases spanning the gap. Germline lookup yields CDR1 SGHRS and CDR2 YFSETQ. CDR3 length: 13 residues.

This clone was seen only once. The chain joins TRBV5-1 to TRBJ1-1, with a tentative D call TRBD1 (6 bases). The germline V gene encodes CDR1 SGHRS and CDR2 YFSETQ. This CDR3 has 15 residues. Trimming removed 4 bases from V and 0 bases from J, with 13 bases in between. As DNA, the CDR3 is TGCGCCAGCAGCATCACAGGGCCCATGAACACTGAAGCTTTCTTT. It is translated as CASSITGPMNTEAFF.

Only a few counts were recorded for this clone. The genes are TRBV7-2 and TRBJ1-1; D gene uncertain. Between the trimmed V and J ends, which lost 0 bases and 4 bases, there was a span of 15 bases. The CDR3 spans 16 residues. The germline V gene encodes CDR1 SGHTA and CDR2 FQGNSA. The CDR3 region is CASSLAAPRWGTEAFF. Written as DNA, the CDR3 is TGTGCCAGCAGCTTAGCGGCCCCCCGATGGGGCACTGAAGCTTTCTTT. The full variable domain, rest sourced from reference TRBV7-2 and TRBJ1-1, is GAGVSQSPSNKVTEKGKDVELRCDPISGHTALYWYRQSLGQGLEFLIYFQGNSAPDKSGLPSDRFSAERTGGSVSTLTIQRTQQEDSAVYLCASSLAAPRWGTEAFFGQGTRLTVV.

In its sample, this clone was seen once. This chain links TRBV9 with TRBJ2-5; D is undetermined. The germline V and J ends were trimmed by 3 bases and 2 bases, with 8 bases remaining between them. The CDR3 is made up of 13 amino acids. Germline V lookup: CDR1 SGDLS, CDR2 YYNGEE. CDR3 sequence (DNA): TGTGCCAGCAGCGCCTCGCCTCAAGAGACCCAGTACTTC. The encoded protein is CASSASPQETQYF.

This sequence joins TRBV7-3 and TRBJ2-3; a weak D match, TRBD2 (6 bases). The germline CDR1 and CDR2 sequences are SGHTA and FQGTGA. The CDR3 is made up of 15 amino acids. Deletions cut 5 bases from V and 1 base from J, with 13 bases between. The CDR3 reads CASSPSGSGTDTQYF. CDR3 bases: TGTGCCAGCAGCCCCAGCGGGTCCGGCACAGATACGCAGTATTTT.

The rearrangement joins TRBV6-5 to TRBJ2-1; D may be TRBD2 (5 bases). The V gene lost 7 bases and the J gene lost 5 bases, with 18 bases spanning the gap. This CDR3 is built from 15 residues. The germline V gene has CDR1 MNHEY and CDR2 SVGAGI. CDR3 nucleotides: TGTGCCAGCACTCGAGGGTCGCAAGGTGACAATGAGCAGTTCTTC. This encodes CASTRGSQGDNEQFF.

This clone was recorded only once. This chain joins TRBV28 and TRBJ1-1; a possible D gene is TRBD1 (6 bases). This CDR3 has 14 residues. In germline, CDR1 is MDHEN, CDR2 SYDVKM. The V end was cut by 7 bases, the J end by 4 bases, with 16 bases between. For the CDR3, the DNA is TGTGCCAGCACCGTCGGGGGCCCTGGCACTGAAGCTTTCTTT. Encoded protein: CASTVGGPGTEAFF.

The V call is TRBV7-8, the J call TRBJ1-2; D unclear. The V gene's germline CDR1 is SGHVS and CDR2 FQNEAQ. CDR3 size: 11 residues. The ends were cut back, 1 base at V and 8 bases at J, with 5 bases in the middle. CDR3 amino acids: CASSLDGGYTF. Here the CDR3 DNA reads TGTGCCAGCAGCTTAGACGGCGGCTACACCTTC.

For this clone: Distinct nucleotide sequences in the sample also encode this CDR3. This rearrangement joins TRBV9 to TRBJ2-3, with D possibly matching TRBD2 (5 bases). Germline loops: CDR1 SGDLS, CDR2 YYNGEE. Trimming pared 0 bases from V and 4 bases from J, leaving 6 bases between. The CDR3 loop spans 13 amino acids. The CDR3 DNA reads TGTGCCAGCAGCGTAGTCGGGGCAGATACGCAGTATTTT. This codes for CASSVVGADTQYF.

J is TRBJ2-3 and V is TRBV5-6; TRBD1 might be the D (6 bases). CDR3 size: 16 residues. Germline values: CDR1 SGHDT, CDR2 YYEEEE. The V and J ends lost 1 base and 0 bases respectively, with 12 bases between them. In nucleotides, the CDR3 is TGTGCCAGCAGCTTGTTCAGGGGTTCCAGCACAGATACGCAGTATTTT. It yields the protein CASSLFRGSSTDTQYF.

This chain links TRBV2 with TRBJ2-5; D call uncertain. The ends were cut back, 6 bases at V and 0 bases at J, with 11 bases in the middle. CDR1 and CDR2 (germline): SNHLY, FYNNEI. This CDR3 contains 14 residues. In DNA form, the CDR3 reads TGTGCCAGCAGGTCAGAGTCCCACCAAGAGACCCAGTACTTC. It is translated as CASRSESHQETQYF.

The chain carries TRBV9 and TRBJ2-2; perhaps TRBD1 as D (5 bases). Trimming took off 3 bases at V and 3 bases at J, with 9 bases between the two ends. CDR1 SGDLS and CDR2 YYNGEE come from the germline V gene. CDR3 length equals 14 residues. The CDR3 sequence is CASSEQGYTGELFF. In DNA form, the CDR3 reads TGTGCCAGCAGCGAGCAGGGTTACACCGGGGAGCTGTTTTTT.

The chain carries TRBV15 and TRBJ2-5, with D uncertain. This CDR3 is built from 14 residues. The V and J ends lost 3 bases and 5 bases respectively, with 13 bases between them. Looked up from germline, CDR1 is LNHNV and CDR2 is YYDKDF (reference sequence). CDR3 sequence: CATSSQPVGETQYF. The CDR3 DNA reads TGTGCCACCAGCAGCCAGCCGGTCGGGGAGACCCAGTACTTC.

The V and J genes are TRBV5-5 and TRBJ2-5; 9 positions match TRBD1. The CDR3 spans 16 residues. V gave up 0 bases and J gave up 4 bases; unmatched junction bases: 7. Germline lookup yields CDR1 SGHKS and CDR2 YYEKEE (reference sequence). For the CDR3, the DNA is TGTGCCAGCAGCTTGGCCCCCGGGACAGGGCCAGAGACCCAGTACTTC. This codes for CASSLAPGTGPETQYF.

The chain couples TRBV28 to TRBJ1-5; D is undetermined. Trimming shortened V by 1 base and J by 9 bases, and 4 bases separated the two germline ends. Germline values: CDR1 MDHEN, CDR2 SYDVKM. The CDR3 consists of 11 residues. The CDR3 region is CASSLLGPQHF. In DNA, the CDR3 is TGTGCCAGCAGTTTATTGGGGCCCCAGCATTTT.

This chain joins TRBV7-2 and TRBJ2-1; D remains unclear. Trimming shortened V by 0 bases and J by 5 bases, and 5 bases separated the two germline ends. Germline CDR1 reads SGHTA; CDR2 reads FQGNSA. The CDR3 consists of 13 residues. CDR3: CASSLAHDNEQFF. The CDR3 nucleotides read TGTGCCAGCAGCTTAGCGCATGACAATGAGCAGTTCTTC.

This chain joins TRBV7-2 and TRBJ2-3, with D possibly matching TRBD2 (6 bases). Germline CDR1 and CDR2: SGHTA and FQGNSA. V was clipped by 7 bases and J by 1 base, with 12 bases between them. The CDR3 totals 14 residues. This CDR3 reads CASTFPGGTDTQYF. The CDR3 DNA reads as TGTGCCAGCACCTTCCCGGGGGGCACAGATACGCAGTATTTT.

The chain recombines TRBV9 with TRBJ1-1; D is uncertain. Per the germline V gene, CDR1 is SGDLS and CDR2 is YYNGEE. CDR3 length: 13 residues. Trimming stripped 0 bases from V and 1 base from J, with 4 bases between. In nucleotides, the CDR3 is TGTGCCAGCAGCGTAGGAGCGAACACTGAAGCTTTCTTT. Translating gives CASSVGANTEAFF.

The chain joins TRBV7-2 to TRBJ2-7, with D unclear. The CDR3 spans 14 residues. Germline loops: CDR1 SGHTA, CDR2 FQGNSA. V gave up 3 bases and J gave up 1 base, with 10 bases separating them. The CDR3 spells CASSFRVASYEQYF. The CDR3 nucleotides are TGTGCCAGCAGCTTCCGGGTCGCGTCCTACGAGCAGTACTTC.

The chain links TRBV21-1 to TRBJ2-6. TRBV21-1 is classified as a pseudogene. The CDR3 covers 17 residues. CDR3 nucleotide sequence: TGTGCCAGCAGTGACCGCGCCGTGGTCTCTGGGGCCAACGTCCTGACTTTC. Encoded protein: CASSDRAVVSGANVLTF.

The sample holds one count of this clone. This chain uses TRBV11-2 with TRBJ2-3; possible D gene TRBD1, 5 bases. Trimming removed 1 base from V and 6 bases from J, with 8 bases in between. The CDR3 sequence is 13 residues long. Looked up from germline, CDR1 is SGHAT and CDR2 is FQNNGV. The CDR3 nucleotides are TGTGCCAGCAGCTTAGCAGGGTCGGATACGCAGTATTTT. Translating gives CASSLAGSDTQYF.

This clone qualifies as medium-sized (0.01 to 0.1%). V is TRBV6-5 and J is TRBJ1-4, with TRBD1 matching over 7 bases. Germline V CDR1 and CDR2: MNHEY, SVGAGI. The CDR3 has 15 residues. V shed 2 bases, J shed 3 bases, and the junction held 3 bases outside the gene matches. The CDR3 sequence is CASSYRDRPNEKLFF. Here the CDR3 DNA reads TGTGCCAGCAGTTACCGGGACAGACCTAATGAAAAACTGTTTTTT.

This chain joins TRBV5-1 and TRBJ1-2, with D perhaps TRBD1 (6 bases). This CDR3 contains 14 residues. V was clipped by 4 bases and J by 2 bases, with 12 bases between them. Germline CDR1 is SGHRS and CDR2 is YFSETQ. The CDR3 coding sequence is TGCGCCAGCAGCCCCGAAACAGGGAACTATGGCTACACCTTC. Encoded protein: CASSPETGNYGYTF.

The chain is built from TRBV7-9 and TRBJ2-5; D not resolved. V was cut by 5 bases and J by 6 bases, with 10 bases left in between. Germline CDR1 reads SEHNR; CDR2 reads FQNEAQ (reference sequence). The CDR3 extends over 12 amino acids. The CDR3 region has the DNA TGTGCCAGCAGCGAAGGAGCGCAGACCCAGTACTTC. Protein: CASSEGAQTQYF.

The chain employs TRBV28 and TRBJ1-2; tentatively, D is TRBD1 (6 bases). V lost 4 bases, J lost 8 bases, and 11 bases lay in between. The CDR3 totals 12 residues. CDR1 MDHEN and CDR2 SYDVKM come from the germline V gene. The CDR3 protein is CASSSGARGYTF. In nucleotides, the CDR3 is TGTGCCAGCAGTTCGGGGGCGCGGGGCTACACCTTC.

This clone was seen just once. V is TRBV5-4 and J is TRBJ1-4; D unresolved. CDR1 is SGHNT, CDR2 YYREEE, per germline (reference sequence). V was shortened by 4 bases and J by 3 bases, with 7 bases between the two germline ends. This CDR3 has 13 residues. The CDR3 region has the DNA TGTGCCAGCAGCCAAGGATCTAATGAAAAACTGTTTTTT. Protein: CASSQGSNEKLFF.

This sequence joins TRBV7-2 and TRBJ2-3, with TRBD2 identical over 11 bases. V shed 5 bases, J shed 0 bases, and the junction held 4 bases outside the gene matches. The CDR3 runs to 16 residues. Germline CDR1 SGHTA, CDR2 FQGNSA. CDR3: CASSTLAGGSTDTQYF. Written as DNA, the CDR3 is TGTGCCAGCAGCACGCTAGCGGGGGGAAGCACAGATACGCAGTATTTT. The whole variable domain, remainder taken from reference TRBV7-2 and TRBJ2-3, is GAGVSQSPSNKVTEKGKDVELRCDPISGHTALYWYRQSLGQGLEFLIYFQGNSAPDKSGLPSDRFSAERTGGSVSTLTIQRTQQEDSAVYLCASSTLAGGSTDTQYFGPGTRLTVL.

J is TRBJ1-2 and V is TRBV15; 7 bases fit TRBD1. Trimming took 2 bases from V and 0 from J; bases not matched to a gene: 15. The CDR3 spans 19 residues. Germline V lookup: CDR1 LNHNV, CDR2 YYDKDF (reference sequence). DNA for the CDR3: TGTGCCACCAGCAGATACCCACCCGGGACAGATAGAACTAACTATGGCTACACCTTC. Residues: CATSRYPPGTDRTNYGYTF. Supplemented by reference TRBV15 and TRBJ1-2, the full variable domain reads DAMVIQNPRYQVTQFGKPVTLSCSQTLNHNVMYWYQQKSSQAPKLLFHYYDKDFNNEADTPDNFQSRRPNTSFCFLDIRSPGLGDTAMYLCATSRYPPGTDRTNYGYTFGSGTRLTVV.